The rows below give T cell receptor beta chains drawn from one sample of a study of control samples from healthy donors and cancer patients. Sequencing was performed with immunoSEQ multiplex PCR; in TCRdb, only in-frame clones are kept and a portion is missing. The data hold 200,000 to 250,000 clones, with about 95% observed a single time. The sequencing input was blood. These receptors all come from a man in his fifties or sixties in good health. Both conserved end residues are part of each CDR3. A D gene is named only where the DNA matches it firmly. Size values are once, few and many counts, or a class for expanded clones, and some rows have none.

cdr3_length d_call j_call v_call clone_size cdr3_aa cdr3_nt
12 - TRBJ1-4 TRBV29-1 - CSARTDYEKLFF TGCAGCGCCCGGACGGATTATGAAAAACTGTTTTTT
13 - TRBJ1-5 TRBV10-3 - CAISELPNQPQHF TGTGCCATCAGTGAGCTACCCAATCAGCCCCAGCATTTT
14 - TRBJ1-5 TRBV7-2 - CASSPDGGHQPQHF TGTGCCAGCAGCCCCGATGGAGGCCATCAGCCCCAGCATTTT
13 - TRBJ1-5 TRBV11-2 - CASSRNLLQPQHF TGTGCCAGCAGTCGAAACCTACTTCAGCCCCAGCATTTT
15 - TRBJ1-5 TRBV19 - CATSRGGNRDQPQHF TGTGCCACCTCAAGGGGGGGGAACCGGGATCAGCCCCAGCATTTT
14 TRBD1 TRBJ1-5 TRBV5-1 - CASSSTGPNQPQHF TGCGCCAGCAGCTCGACAGGGCCTAATCAGCCCCAGCATTTT
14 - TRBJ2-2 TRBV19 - CASSIVGSTGELFF TGTGCCAGTAGTATAGTAGGCAGCACCGGGGAGCTGTTTTTT
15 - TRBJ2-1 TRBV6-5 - CASSRGQSTGNEQFF TGTGCCAGCTCACGCGGGCAGTCGACGGGCAATGAGCAGTTCTTC
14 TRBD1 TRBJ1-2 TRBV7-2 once CASSLTGRAYGYTF TGTGCCAGCAGCCTGACAGGGCGCGCCTATGGCTACACCTTC
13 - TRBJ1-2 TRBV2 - CASSAGLDYGYTF TGTGCCAGCAGTGCGGGACTTGACTATGGCTACACCTTC
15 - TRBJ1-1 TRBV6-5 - CASSYSGRQNTEAFF TGTGCCAGCAGTTACTCAGGGAGACAGAACACTGAAGCTTTCTTT
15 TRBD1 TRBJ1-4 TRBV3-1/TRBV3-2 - CASSERQGWGEKLFF TGTGCCAGCAGCGAAAGACAGGGGTGGGGTGAAAAACTGTTTTTT
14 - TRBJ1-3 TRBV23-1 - CASSQFRAGNTIYF TGCGCCAGCAGTCAATTCAGGGCGGGAAACACCATATATTTT
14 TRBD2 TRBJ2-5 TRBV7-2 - CASSLGGGPETQYF TGTGCCAGCAGCTTAGGCGGGGGGCCAGAGACCCAGTACTTC
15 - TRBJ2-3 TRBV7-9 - CASSSSETSTDTQYF TGTGCCAGCAGCTCTAGTGAGACTAGCACAGATACGCAGTATTTT
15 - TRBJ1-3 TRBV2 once CASSSRAVSGNTIYF TGTGCCAGCAGTTCAAGGGCGGTCTCTGGAAACACCATATATTTT
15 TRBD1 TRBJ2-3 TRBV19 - CASSIAGGGTDTQYF TGTGCCAGTAGTATAGCAGGGGGTGGCACAGATACGCAGTATTTT
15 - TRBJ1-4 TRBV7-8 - CASSLAERANEKLFF TGTGCCAGCAGCTTAGCTGAGAGGGCTAATGAAAAACTGTTTTTT
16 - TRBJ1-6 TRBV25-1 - CASRPPGKPNNSPLHF TGTGCCAGCAGACCCCCGGGTAAACCTAATAATTCACCCCTCCACTTT
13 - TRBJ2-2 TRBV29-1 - CSVGRSDTGELFF TGCAGCGTTGGCAGGTCTGACACCGGGGAGCTGTTTTTT
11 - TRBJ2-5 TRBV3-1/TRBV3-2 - CASTSSETQYF TGTGCCAGCACATCGTCGGAGACCCAGTACTTC
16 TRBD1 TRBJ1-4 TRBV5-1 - CASSLPGGTGVEKLFF TGCGCCAGCAGCTTGCCTGGAGGGACAGGGGTTGAAAAACTGTTTTTT
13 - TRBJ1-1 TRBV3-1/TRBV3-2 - CASSQVAGIEAFF TGTGCCAGCAGCCAAGTGGCAGGGATTGAAGCTTTCTTT
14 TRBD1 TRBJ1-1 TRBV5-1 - CASSLAGGQAEAFF TGCGCCAGCAGCTTGGCGGGGGGACAGGCTGAAGCTTTCTTT
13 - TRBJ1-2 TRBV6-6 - CASSPEPFYGYTF TGTGCCAGCAGCCCAGAGCCTTTCTATGGCTACACCTTC
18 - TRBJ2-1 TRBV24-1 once CATSDPITGLREYNEQFF TGTGCCACCAGTGATCCGATTACGGGTCTAAGGGAATACAATGAGCAGTTCTTC
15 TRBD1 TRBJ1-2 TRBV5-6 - CASSLRGTGTLGYTF TGTGCCAGCAGCTTAAGGGGGACAGGGACTCTTGGCTACACCTTC
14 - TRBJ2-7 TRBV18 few CASSPLGQDHEQYF TGTGCCAGCTCACCATTGGGCCAGGACCACGAGCAGTACTTC
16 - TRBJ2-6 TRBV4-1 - CASSQVPSSGANVLTF TGCGCCAGCAGCCAAGTTCCGAGCTCTGGGGCCAACGTCCTGACTTTC
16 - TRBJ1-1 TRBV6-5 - CASSYFLQGRDTEAFF TGTGCCAGCAGTTACTTCCTCCAGGGCAGGGACACTGAAGCTTTCTTT
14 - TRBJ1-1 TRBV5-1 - CASSLGGANTEAFF TGCGCCAGCAGCTTGGGAGGGGCGAACACTGAAGCTTTCTTT
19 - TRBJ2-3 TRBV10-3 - CAISGRGERYNPSTDTQYF TGTGCCATCAGTGGCCGTGGGGAGCGGTACAATCCCAGCACAGATACGCAGTATTTT
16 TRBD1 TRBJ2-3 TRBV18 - CASSPVGQGATDTQYF TGTGCCAGCTCACCGGTAGGCCAGGGGGCAACAGATACGCAGTATTTT
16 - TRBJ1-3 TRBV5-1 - CASSLAQPNSGNTIYF TGCGCCAGCAGCTTGGCTCAGCCTAACTCTGGAAACACCATATATTTT
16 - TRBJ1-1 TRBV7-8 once CASSLEAGARDTEAFF TGTGCTAGCAGCTTAGAGGCGGGGGCGAGGGACACTGAAGCTTTCTTT
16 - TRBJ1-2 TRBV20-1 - CSASRPSYGPRYGYTF TGCAGTGCTAGTCGACCTAGCTACGGCCCCCGCTATGGCTACACCTTC
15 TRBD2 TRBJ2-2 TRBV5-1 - CASSLGGGITGELFF TGCGCCAGCAGCTTGGGGGGGGGTATCACCGGGGAGCTGTTTTTT
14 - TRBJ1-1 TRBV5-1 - CASSPAHLNTEAFF TGCGCCAGCAGTCCTGCTCACCTGAACACTGAAGCTTTCTTT
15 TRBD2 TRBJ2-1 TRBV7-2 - CASSLAGTTDNEQFF TGTGCCAGCAGCTTGGCCGGGACTACGGACAATGAGCAGTTCTTC
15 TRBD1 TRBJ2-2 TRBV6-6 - CASSTSRGHTGELFF TGTGCCAGCAGTACTTCCAGGGGGCACACCGGGGAGCTGTTTTTT
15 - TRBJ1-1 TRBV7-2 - CASSFLGTMNTEAFF TGTGCCAGCAGCTTTTTAGGGACCATGAACACTGAAGCTTTCTTT
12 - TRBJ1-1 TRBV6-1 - CASSEAGLEAFF TGTGCCAGCAGTGAAGCAGGGTTAGAAGCTTTCTTT
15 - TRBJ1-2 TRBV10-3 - CAISQGTGTSDGYTF TGTGCCATCAGCCAGGGAACGGGGACCTCTGATGGCTACACCTTC
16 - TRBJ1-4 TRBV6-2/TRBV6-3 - CASSYNQGTTNEKLFF TGTGCCAGCAGTTACAATCAGGGGACAACTAATGAAAAACTGTTTTTT
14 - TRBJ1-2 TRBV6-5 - CASSPIRGRYGYTF TGTGCCAGCAGTCCAATCAGGGGAAGATATGGCTACACCTTC
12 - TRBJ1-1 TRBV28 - CASSGRDSEAFF TGTGCCAGCAGTGGACGGGACTCCGAAGCTTTCTTT
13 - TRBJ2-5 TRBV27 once CASRGRPQETQYF TGTGCCAGCAGGGGACGTCCACAAGAGACCCAGTACTTC
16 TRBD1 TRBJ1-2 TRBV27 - CASSPLGDRVNYGYTF TGTGCCAGCAGTCCTCTGGGGGACAGGGTAAACTATGGCTACACCTTC
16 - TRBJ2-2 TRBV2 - CASTRRASRGTGELFF TGTGCCAGCACCCGACGGGCTAGCCGGGGGACCGGGGAGCTGTTTTTT
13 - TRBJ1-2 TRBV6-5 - CASGWGPRGGYTF TGTGCCAGCGGTTGGGGCCCCCGTGGAGGCTACACCTTC
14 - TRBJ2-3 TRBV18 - CASSAGASTDTQYF TGTGCCAGCTCAGCGGGTGCTAGCACAGATACGCAGTATTTT